A selection of T cell receptor beta chains follows, all from one sample in a study of shared clonotypes between healthy human individuals. Data came from immunoSEQ multiplex PCR; TCRdb stores just in-frame clones and leaves some out. The sample contains some 2.3 million clones, approximately 93% of which appear only once. Sequenced: naive CD4+ T cells from PBMCs. The receptors shown here come from a man aged 18 to 29 in good health. Some clones in this sample may be carry-over from other donors' samples. Both conserved end residues are part of each CDR3. A D gene is named only where the DNA matches it firmly. Clone sizes are given selectively: once, few, many, or a class where the clone is expanded.

J gene: TRBJ2-7
D gene: -
clone size: -
V gene: TRBV5-1
CDR3 DNA: TGCGCCAGCAGCAACTCCTACGAGCAGTACTTC
CDR3 protein: CASSNSYEQYF

J gene: TRBJ2-1
D gene: TRBD2
clone size: -
V gene: TRBV6-5
CDR3 DNA: TGTGCCAGCAGTTACCGGCTAGCGGGGGACTACAATGAGCAGTTCTTC
CDR3 protein: CASSYRLAGDYNEQFF

J gene: TRBJ2-1
D gene: TRBD2
clone size: -
V gene: TRBV5-1
CDR3 DNA: TGCGCCAGCAGCTTGGGGCCTAGCGGGAGGCCGCAGGGGAGTAATGAGCAGTTCTTC
CDR3 protein: CASSLGPSGRPQGSNEQFF

J gene: TRBJ2-7
D gene: TRBD2
clone size: -
V gene: TRBV28
CDR3 DNA: TGTGCCAGCAGTCAACCGGGACTAGGATACTACGAGCAGTACTTC
CDR3 protein: CASSQPGLGYYEQYF

J gene: TRBJ2-1
D gene: TRBD2
clone size: -
V gene: TRBV7-3
CDR3 DNA: TGTGCCAGCAGCCCACGGGGACTAGCGGGAGACGAGCAGTTCTTC
CDR3 protein: CASSPRGLAGDEQFF

J gene: TRBJ1-2
D gene: -
clone size: -
V gene: TRBV12-5
CDR3 DNA: TGTGCTAGTGGTTTGGTACTCTCCTCTACAGGGCACTATGGCTACACCTTC
CDR3 protein: CASGLVLSSTGHYGYTF

J gene: TRBJ2-3
D gene: -
clone size: -
V gene: TRBV2
CDR3 DNA: TGTGCCAGCAGTGAAGTGGGGTCCACAGATACGCAGTATTTT
CDR3 protein: CASSEVGSTDTQYF

J gene: TRBJ2-7
D gene: -
clone size: -
V gene: TRBV18
CDR3 DNA: TGTGCCAGCTCACCACCAGGTGGGGGCACCTACGAGCAGTACTTC
CDR3 protein: CASSPPGGGTYEQYF

J gene: TRBJ2-1
D gene: TRBD2
clone size: once
V gene: TRBV5-1
CDR3 DNA: TGCGCCACGACCCCCCTTGCGGGAGACTACAATGAGCAGTTCTTC
CDR3 protein: CATTPLAGDYNEQFF

J gene: TRBJ2-3
D gene: TRBD2
clone size: -
V gene: TRBV5-1
CDR3 DNA: TGCGCCAGCAGCACGGGACTAGCGGGAGGGCGAACAGATACGCAGTATTTT
CDR3 protein: CASSTGLAGGRTDTQYF

J gene: TRBJ2-2
D gene: TRBD2
clone size: -
V gene: TRBV28
CDR3 DNA: TGTGCCATCTCACCCAGCGGGGCCCCCGAGACCGGGGAGCTGTTTTTT
CDR3 protein: CAISPSGAPETGELFF

J gene: TRBJ2-7
D gene: TRBD1
clone size: -
V gene: TRBV29-1
CDR3 DNA: TGCAGCGTCCGGACAGGGGGAGGACGCGAGCAGTACTTC
CDR3 protein: CSVRTGGGREQYF

J gene: TRBJ1-2
D gene: -
clone size: -
V gene: TRBV6-1
CDR3 DNA: TGTGCCAGCAGTGAAAGTAGAGGGGGAGTGACAGCCGACCTCTATGGCTACACCTTC
CDR3 protein: CASSESRGGVTADLYGYTF

J gene: TRBJ1-6
D gene: -
clone size: -
V gene: TRBV14
CDR3 DNA: TGTGCCAGCAGCCAAGTGGCTTATTCACCCCTCCACTTT
CDR3 protein: CASSQVAYSPLHF

J gene: TRBJ1-2
D gene: -
clone size: -
V gene: TRBV2
CDR3 DNA: TGTGCCAGCACCGGGAGGACGGCCTATGGCTACACCTTC
CDR3 protein: CASTGRTAYGYTF

J gene: TRBJ1-1
D gene: -
clone size: -
V gene: TRBV30
CDR3 DNA: TGTGCCTGGAGCGGGCGGATGAACACTGAAGCTTTCTTT
CDR3 protein: CAWSGRMNTEAFF

J gene: TRBJ2-1
D gene: TRBD2
clone size: -
V gene: TRBV7-2
CDR3 DNA: TGTGCCAGCAGCCATAGACTAGCGGGAGACAATGAGCAGTTCTTC
CDR3 protein: CASSHRLAGDNEQFF

J gene: TRBJ2-1
D gene: -
clone size: -
V gene: TRBV18
CDR3 DNA: TGTGCCAGCTCAACGCAGAATGAGCAGTTCTTC
CDR3 protein: CASSTQNEQFF

J gene: TRBJ2-7
D gene: -
clone size: -
V gene: TRBV28
CDR3 DNA: TGTGCCAGCAGTTTGTTAGTCTACGAGCAGTACTTC
CDR3 protein: CASSLLVYEQYF

J gene: TRBJ2-7
D gene: -
clone size: -
V gene: TRBV18
CDR3 DNA: TGTGCCAGCTCACCTCGGGACATTTCCGAGCAGTACTTC
CDR3 protein: CASSPRDISEQYF

J gene: TRBJ2-1
D gene: TRBD2
clone size: -
V gene: TRBV7-2
CDR3 DNA: TGTGCCAGCAGCCGACTAGCGGGAGGGAACAATGAGCAGTTCTTC
CDR3 protein: CASSRLAGGNNEQFF

J gene: TRBJ2-7
D gene: -
clone size: -
V gene: TRBV19
CDR3 DNA: TGTGCCAGTAGTATAGGGGCCTCCTACGAGCAGTACTTC
CDR3 protein: CASSIGASYEQYF

J gene: TRBJ2-4
D gene: -
clone size: -
V gene: TRBV18
CDR3 DNA: TGTGCCAGCTCACCGCCCGAGGGATTAGCCAAAAACATTCAGTACTTC
CDR3 protein: CASSPPEGLAKNIQYF

J gene: TRBJ2-1
D gene: TRBD2
clone size: once
V gene: TRBV7-2
CDR3 DNA: TGTGCCAGCAGCTTAGCGATAGGACTAGCGGCCTACAATGAGCAGTTCTTC
CDR3 protein: CASSLAIGLAAYNEQFF

J gene: TRBJ1-1
D gene: -
clone size: few
V gene: TRBV10-3
CDR3 DNA: TGTGCCATGAGGCGGGTTGGGGCGGACACTGAAGCTTTCTTT
CDR3 protein: CAMRRVGADTEAFF

J gene: TRBJ2-5
D gene: -
clone size: -
V gene: TRBV18
CDR3 DNA: TGTGCCAGCTCACCACCGCAGGAACGGTGGGAGACCCAGTACTTC
CDR3 protein: CASSPPQERWETQYF

J gene: TRBJ2-2
D gene: TRBD1
clone size: -
V gene: TRBV15
CDR3 DNA: TGTGCCACCAGCAGACCACCCGGGACAGGGAAGAACACCGGGGAGCTGTTTTTT
CDR3 protein: CATSRPPGTGKNTGELFF

J gene: TRBJ2-6
D gene: -
clone size: -
V gene: TRBV5-1
CDR3 DNA: TGCGCCAGCAGCTTGGAACCAGTGTCTGGGGCCAACGTCCTGACTTTC
CDR3 protein: CASSLEPVSGANVLTF

J gene: TRBJ2-1
D gene: -
clone size: -
V gene: TRBV5-1
CDR3 DNA: TGCGCCAGCAGTTCCGACAAAGGGCTCGCCTACAATGAGCAGTTCTTC
CDR3 protein: CASSSDKGLAYNEQFF

J gene: TRBJ2-5
D gene: TRBD1
clone size: -
V gene: TRBV4-2
CDR3 DNA: TGTGCCAGCAGCCACCGGACAGGGGGAGATTTCGGTGGACAAGAGACCCAGTACTTC
CDR3 protein: CASSHRTGGDFGGQETQYF

J gene: TRBJ2-7
D gene: -
clone size: -
V gene: TRBV20-1
CDR3 DNA: TGCAGTGCTAGAGCCTTCGACGAGCAGTACTTC
CDR3 protein: CSARAFDEQYF

J gene: TRBJ1-4
D gene: -
clone size: -
V gene: TRBV6-5
CDR3 DNA: TGTGCCAGCAGCATGGGACGGTACAATGAAAAACTGTTTTTT
CDR3 protein: CASSMGRYNEKLFF

J gene: TRBJ2-5
D gene: TRBD2
clone size: -
V gene: TRBV5-1
CDR3 DNA: TGCGCCAGCAGGATGTGGGCTAGCGGGATAGAGACCCAGTACTTC
CDR3 protein: CASRMWASGIETQYF

J gene: TRBJ2-5
D gene: TRBD2
clone size: once
V gene: TRBV15
CDR3 DNA: TGTGCCACCAGCAGAGCTCGGGGAGGGCAAGAGACCCAGTACTTC
CDR3 protein: CATSRARGGQETQYF

J gene: TRBJ2-7
D gene: TRBD2
clone size: -
V gene: TRBV28
CDR3 DNA: TGTGCCAGCAGCCTAGCGGGAGGTGTCTACGAGCAGTACTTC
CDR3 protein: CASSLAGGVYEQYF

J gene: TRBJ2-7
D gene: -
clone size: -
V gene: TRBV7-2
CDR3 DNA: TGTGCCAGCAGCTTACCCCCCGTCTACGAGCAGTACTTC
CDR3 protein: CASSLPPVYEQYF

J gene: TRBJ2-3
D gene: -
clone size: -
V gene: TRBV6-4
CDR3 DNA: TGTGCCAGCAGTGATAGACCCAAGAGCACAGATACGCAGTATTTT
CDR3 protein: CASSDRPKSTDTQYF

J gene: TRBJ1-3
D gene: -
clone size: -
V gene: TRBV11-2
CDR3 DNA: TGTGCCAGCAGCTTAGGCCCCCAATTTGGAAACACCATATATTTT
CDR3 protein: CASSLGPQFGNTIYF

J gene: TRBJ2-1
D gene: -
clone size: -
V gene: TRBV7-3
CDR3 DNA: TGTGCCAGCAGCTCCGACGGTAGCTCCTACAATGAGCAGTTCTTC
CDR3 protein: CASSSDGSSYNEQFF

J gene: TRBJ2-2
D gene: -
clone size: -
V gene: TRBV4-2
CDR3 DNA: TGTGCCAGCAGCCAAGGCTCTGTCCGGAGGAACACCGGGGAGCTGTTTTTT
CDR3 protein: CASSQGSVRRNTGELFF

J gene: TRBJ1-2
D gene: -
clone size: few
V gene: TRBV2
CDR3 DNA: TGTGCCAGCAGCGCAGGGTTCGGCTACTATGGCTACACCTTC
CDR3 protein: CASSAGFGYYGYTF

J gene: TRBJ1-4
D gene: -
clone size: few
V gene: TRBV18
CDR3 DNA: TGTGCCAGCTCCACAGGGCTGGGAGAAAAACTGTTTTTT
CDR3 protein: CASSTGLGEKLFF

J gene: TRBJ2-5
D gene: -
clone size: -
V gene: TRBV7-2
CDR3 DNA: TGTGCCAGCAGCTTTCGGCGGTTCCAAGAGACCCAGTACTTC
CDR3 protein: CASSFRRFQETQYF

J gene: TRBJ1-2
D gene: TRBD1
clone size: -
V gene: TRBV7-9
CDR3 DNA: TGTGCCAGCAGCTTACCGGACAGGCTTAACTATGGCTACACCTTC
CDR3 protein: CASSLPDRLNYGYTF

J gene: TRBJ1-5
D gene: -
clone size: few
V gene: TRBV2
CDR3 DNA: TGTGCCAGCCAGAGGGATAGCAATCAGCCCCAGCATTTT
CDR3 protein: CASQRDSNQPQHF

J gene: TRBJ2-7
D gene: -
clone size: -
V gene: TRBV10-3
CDR3 DNA: TGTGCCATCAGCCAAACCCCCCTGCGGGACACCTACGAGCAGTACTTC
CDR3 protein: CAISQTPLRDTYEQYF

J gene: TRBJ2-2
D gene: -
clone size: -
V gene: TRBV7-3
CDR3 DNA: TGTGCCAGCAGCTTTTACGTTGGCGGGGAGCTGTTTTTT
CDR3 protein: CASSFYVGGELFF

J gene: TRBJ1-1
D gene: -
clone size: -
V gene: TRBV7-3
CDR3 DNA: TGTGCCAGCAGCACCGGACAGTTCACTGAAGCTTTCTTT
CDR3 protein: CASSTGQFTEAFF

J gene: TRBJ2-3
D gene: -
clone size: -
V gene: TRBV5-4
CDR3 DNA: TGTGCCAGCAGCTTTAAAGCTGGCGCAGATACGCAGTATTTT
CDR3 protein: CASSFKAGADTQYF

J gene: TRBJ2-5
D gene: -
clone size: -
V gene: TRBV18
CDR3 DNA: TGTGCCAGCTCACCACCCGGGGAGACCCCAGAGACCCAGTACTTC
CDR3 protein: CASSPPGETPETQYF

J gene: TRBJ2-3
D gene: -
clone size: -
V gene: TRBV18
CDR3 DNA: TGTGCCAGCTCACCACCATCGCCAGATACGCAGTATTTT
CDR3 protein: CASSPPSPDTQYF

J gene: TRBJ2-2
D gene: TRBD2
clone size: -
V gene: TRBV19
CDR3 DNA: TGTGCCAGTAGGACCGGGACTACTAACACCGGGGAGCTGTTTTTT
CDR3 protein: CASRTGTTNTGELFF

J gene: TRBJ1-4
D gene: -
clone size: few
V gene: TRBV7-9
CDR3 DNA: TGTGCCAGCAGCTTAGATGAAAAACTGTTTTTT
CDR3 protein: CASSLDEKLFF